This T cell receptor (beta chain) was recovered during a study of T-cell memory formation after mild COVID-19 (dated by TCRdb to the early 2020s). For the study in its entirety: TCR sequence clusters from the two donors were largely donor specific. In a couple of donors, T-cell clones that expanded and contracted after mild COVID-19 were tracked by sequencing TCRalpha and TCRbeta repertoires over time. The cohort comprised two young, previously healthy adult volunteers, one female and one male. Overall study results and their limits: Some responding clones were found in pre-infection memory, which suggests that pre-existing cross-reactive memory T cells took part in the SARS-CoV-2 response. The study covered only a couple of mild cases, and larger cohorts including severe cases with pre-infection samples were considered necessary. Contracting CD4+ clones were located mainly in the CM and EM memory subsets, whereas CD8+ clones were found to be enriched in EMRA. SARS-CoV-2 specificity was not confirmed for the second-wave clones peaking on day 37. Clones contracting from day 15 to 85 had balanced CD4/CD8 phenotypes, while a second wave expanding from day 15 to 37 was biased towards CD4+.

Ficoll-Paque density gradient centrifugation was used to isolate PBMCs. To note about this clonotype: Its antigen specificity is not known. No qualities accompany the bases; no much larger clone lies one base away.

Sequences SGDLS (CDR1) and YYNGEE (CDR2) are obtained from the germline V gene. The CDR3, from cysteine to phenylalanine, totals 16 residues. The DNA shown is the 48-base CDR3, in frame from base 1. V is pruned by 3 bases and J by 0 bases, leaving 4 bases of the junction without a gene match. Reads for this sample came from an Illumina NovaSeq 6000. TCRalpha and TCRbeta cDNA libraries were constructed by 5'RACE with constant-segment primers, with sample barcodes and unique molecular identifiers being introduced. Trizol reagent was used to extract RNA from every sample. Amplification of the libraries took two PCR steps, and the second step added a second sample barcode plus Illumina TruSeq adapters. Sequencing of libraries was performed on an Illumina NovaSeq with 2 x 150 bp paired-end reads. The authors processed their data as follows. With migec v1.2.7, reads were demultiplexed and then collapsed into UMI-guided consensus sequences. Using mixcr v2.1.11, the UMI consensuses were aligned to TRA and TRB V and J templates and assembled into clonotypes. Clonotypes were classified as expanded or contracted when called significant by both edgeR and NoisET, with noise models trained on biological replicates. edgeR calls used a false discovery rate-adjusted p below 0.01 and a log2 fold-change threshold of 1. As an exploratory analysis of dynamics, max-normalized trajectories of the 1000 most abundant clonotypes were examined by PCA with hierarchical clustering. Separately sequenced CD4+ and CD8+ repertoires were used to assign a CD4 or CD8 phenotype to each responding clone. TCRdb handled the public reads itself, with Q25 trimming in fastp and clone calling in MiXCR, and kept productive beta chains. Duplicate CDR3 protein sequences are folded into a single record with the most common DNA and genes. The V and J calls shown here were made by TCRdb, not taken from the authors' results. The sample table contains around 340,000 distinct CDR3 sequences; only one count was recorded for approximately 13% of them. The ten largest make up about 20% of the sample.

The chain couples TRBV9 to TRBJ1-3; TRBD1 fits 9 bases in the junction. The sequence was obtained from a man in his late teens or twenties who had mild COVID-19 (a few samples of this study predate the infection). The sample titles of this study are shuffled in the database, so cell type and time point are left out; the donor was told from shared clones. The specimen sequenced was PBMCs or a T cell subset sorted from them (not recorded which). This receptor has the CDR3 CASSGGTGISGNTIYF. The DNA is as follows: TGTGCCAGCAGCGGAGGGACAGGGATCTCTGGAAACACCATATATTTT.